This record concerns one T cell receptor beta chain sequence. This record comes from a study of control samples from healthy donors and cancer patients. TCRdb's copy holds only in-frame clones and misses some; the assay was immunoSEQ multiplex PCR. The sample has over 150,000 clones; 94% are singletons. CDR3 length: 14 amino acids. The germline V gene has CDR1 LNHNV and CDR2 YYDKDF (reference sequence). V lost 0 bases and J 3 bases, leaving 8 bases between the germline ends. The TCR was taken from a woman between 18 and 29 years old in good health. The sample taken for sequencing was blood. The V gene is TRBV15, the J gene TRBJ1-1; D not resolved. As DNA, the CDR3 is TGTGCCACCAGCAGAGACAGGTGGGACACTGAAGCTTTCTTT. Its protein is CATSRDRWDTEAFF.